This is a list of T cell receptor beta chains from one sample in a study of T-cell memory formation after mild COVID-19. TCRdb processed the 5' RACE reads anew with MiXCR; each CDR3 protein has one entry. This repertoire shows roughly 580,000 distinct CDR3 sequences, roughly 18% found once; its top ten account for more than 10%. Sequencing was carried out using PBMCs or a T cell subset sorted from them (not recorded which). The receptors derive from an adult woman who had mild COVID-19 (a few samples of this study predate the infection). Cell type and time point are not known. The CDR3 runs from the conserved cysteine through the conserved F or W. Each record gives: D gene, V gene, clone size, J gene, CDR3 protein, CDR3 DNA. D genes are given only for firm matches. Where a row states a size, it is once, few, many or the class of an expanded clone; other rows omit it.

TRBD1	TRBV6-5	few	TRBJ2-3	CASSYASGGQIDTQYF	TGTGCCAGCAGTTACGCTTCAGGGGGCCAGATAGATACGCAGTATTTT
TRBD2	TRBV5-4	-	TRBJ2-3	CASSLANRLAESTDTQYF	TGTGCCAGCAGCTTGGCCAATCGGCTAGCGGAAAGCACAGATACGCAGTATTTT
-	TRBV29-1	-	TRBJ2-5	CSVESGSPLETQYF	TGCAGCGTTGAGAGTGGCAGTCCCCTGGAGACCCAGTACTTC
-	TRBV12-3/TRBV12-4	once	TRBJ1-1	CASSLVHEAFF	TGTGCCAGCAGCCTAGTACATGAAGCTTTCTTT
TRBD1	TRBV24-1	-	TRBJ2-3	CATSDPGTGSTDTQYF	TGTGCCACCAGTGACCCCGGGACAGGCAGCACAGATACGCAGTATTTT
TRBD1	TRBV6-5	few	TRBJ2-7	CAIRRDRAGEQYF	TGTGCCATCCGCCGGGACAGGGCTGGCGAGCAGTACTTC
-	TRBV29-1	-	TRBJ2-7	CSVESGAAYEQYF	TGCAGCGTTGAGTCAGGAGCGGCCTACGAGCAGTACTTC
-	TRBV7-9	few	TRBJ2-3	CASSLGWPGRAYF	TGTGCCAGCAGCTTAGGGTGGCCTGGACGCGCGTATTTT
TRBD1	TRBV7-2	few	TRBJ1-2	CASSLAFTLGSRGHGYTF	TGTGCCAGCAGCTTAGCGTTCACCCTCGGATCCAGGGGGCATGGCTACACCTTC
TRBD2	TRBV29-1	many	TRBJ2-7	CSVDPGGVEEQYF	TGCAGCGTTGACCCGGGAGGAGTCGAAGAGCAGTACTTC
TRBD1	TRBV5-1	few	TRBJ2-1	CASSDTGGSYNEQFF	TGCGCCAGCAGCGACACAGGGGGGTCCTACAATGAGCAGTTCTTC
-	TRBV15	-	TRBJ2-7	CATSNDRRVPEQYF	TGTGCCACCAGCAACGACCGACGGGTCCCCGAGCAGTACTTC
-	TRBV7-8	-	TRBJ2-7	CASSSRGVETSKYF	TGTGCCAGCAGCAGTAGGGGGGTCGAGACTAGCAAGTACTTC
TRBD1	TRBV20-1	few	TRBJ2-1	CSAYPRGPGEQFF	TGCAGTGCCTATCCGAGGGGGCCGGGTGAGCAGTTCTTC
TRBD2	TRBV12-3/TRBV12-4	-	TRBJ2-3	CASSSTSGGAEDTQYF	TGTGCCAGCAGTTCGACTAGCGGGGGGGCTGAAGATACGCAGTATTTT
-	TRBV12-3/TRBV12-4	-	TRBJ1-2	CASSGGKVTGNF	TGTGCCAGCAGTGGGGGGAAGGTAACAGGCAACTTC
-	TRBV7-6	-	TRBJ1-6	CASSFGPPSYNSPLHF	TGTGCCAGCAGCTTCGGTCCTCCTAGTTATAATTCACCCCTCCACTTT
-	TRBV5-1	few	TRBJ2-2	CASSQKTSPNTGEPFF	TGCGCCAGCAGCCAGAAAACTAGCCCTAACACCGGGGAGCCGTTTTTT
-	TRBV6-5	-	TRBJ1-4	CASSYGGVEKLFF	TGTGCCAGCAGTTACGGTGGGGTGGAAAAACTGTTTTTT
TRBD1	TRBV4-1	-	TRBJ2-5	CASSLTGSGGPETQYF	TGCGCCAGCAGCCTCACGGGGTCAGGGGGCCCAGAGACCCAGTACTTC
-	TRBV7-6	-	TRBJ2-7	CASTLTIGGYEQYF	TGTGCCAGCACCCTAACCATCGGCGGGTACGAGCAGTACTTC
-	TRBV20-1	few	TRBJ2-3	CSASPVRAGRSTDTQYF	TGCAGTGCTAGTCCAGTCAGGGCGGGAAGGAGCACAGATACGCAGTATTTT
-	TRBV4-2	few	TRBJ2-2	CASSQGLLVMSTGELFF	TGTGCCAGCAGCCAAGGGTTGCTGGTAATGAGCACCGGGGAGCTGTTTTTT
-	TRBV20-1	few	TRBJ2-7	CSASRPYEQYF	TGCAGTGCTAGTCGGCCCTACGAGCAGTACTTC
TRBD2	TRBV4-3	few	TRBJ2-1	CASSHLSGNSYNEQFF	TGCGCCAGCAGCCACCTTAGCGGGAACTCCTACAATGAGCAGTTCTTC
-	TRBV15	-	TRBJ2-5	CATSRGSQETQYF	TGTGCCACCAGCAGAGGGTCCCAAGAGACCCAGTACTTC
-	TRBV4-3	few	TRBJ1-2	CASSQDDRFYGYTF	TGCGCCAGCAGCCAAGATGACAGATTTTATGGCTACACCTTC
TRBD1	TRBV15	-	TRBJ1-1	CATSGGTGGLAFF	TGTGCCACCAGCGGGGGGACAGGGGGCTTAGCTTTCTTT
-	TRBV6-5	-	TRBJ2-2	CASRNAPSTGELFF	TGTGCCAGCAGGAACGCTCCTAGCACCGGGGAGCTGTTTTTT
TRBD2	TRBV11-2	many	TRBJ2-3	CASSLAGGRTDTQYF	TGTGCCAGCAGCTTAGCGGGGGGGCGCACAGATACGCAGTATTTT
TRBD1	TRBV10-2	few	TRBJ1-1	CASRPGQEAFF	TGCGCCAGCAGGCCGGGACAGGAAGCTTTCTTT
TRBD1	TRBV9	few	TRBJ1-1	CASSVGDRGTEAFF	TGTGCCAGCAGCGTAGGGGACAGGGGCACTGAAGCTTTCTTT
TRBD2	TRBV12-3/TRBV12-4	-	TRBJ2-5	CASSNPGLAAQETQYF	TGTGCCAGCAGTAACCCGGGACTAGCGGCCCAAGAGACCCAGTACTTC
-	TRBV7-9	-	TRBJ2-5	CASSGAGGRETQYF	TGTGCCAGCAGCGGGGCCGGGGGACGGGAGACCCAGTACTTC
-	TRBV12-3/TRBV12-4	many	TRBJ2-3	CAGSPGGADTQYF	TGTGCCGGATCACCTGGCGGGGCAGATACGCAGTATTTT
-	TRBV11-2	few	TRBJ1-6	CASSLNRQGNSPLHF	TGTGCCAGCAGCTTAAATCGGCAGGGGAATTCACCCCTCCACTTT
TRBD2	TRBV6-1	few	TRBJ2-3	CASKTGGPGDTQYF	TGTGCCAGCAAAACGGGGGGGCCAGGAGATACGCAGTATTTT
-	TRBV20-1	-	TRBJ2-1	CSARDPRLGPNEQFF	TGCAGTGCTAGAGATCCCCGACTCGGCCCGAATGAGCAGTTCTTC
TRBD2	TRBV7-3	once	TRBJ2-5	CASSLVAGEWETQYF	TGTGCCAGCAGCTTAGTGGCGGGAGAGTGGGAGACCCAGTACTTC
TRBD2	TRBV18	-	TRBJ2-7	CASSPRTSGSEEQYF	TGTGCCAGCTCACCACGTACTAGCGGGAGTGAAGAGCAGTACTTC
-	TRBV5-6	few	TRBJ1-4	CASSLKQPPNEKLFF	TGTGCCAGCAGCCTAAAACAACCACCAAATGAAAAACTGTTTTTT
-	TRBV7-2	-	TRBJ2-3	CASSSQGFKQYF	TGTGCCAGCAGCTCTCAGGGATTTAAGCAGTATTTT
TRBD1	TRBV11-2	-	TRBJ1-1	CASSAGALYRGGSTEAFF	TGTGCCAGCAGCGCCGGGGCACTGTACAGGGGAGGGAGCACTGAAGCTTTCTTT
-	TRBV4-3	few	TRBJ2-3	CASSQDITTPISAQYF	TGCGCCAGCAGCCAGGATATAACTACCCCAATATCGGCGCAGTATTTT
-	TRBV20-1	few	TRBJ2-3	CSARSLRDTRDTQYF	TGCAGTGCTAGATCCCTCAGGGACACGCGGGATACGCAGTATTTT
TRBD2	TRBV24-1	-	TRBJ2-3	CATSDQREVGDTQYF	TGTGCCACCAGTGATCAACGGGAGGTCGGAGATACGCAGTATTTT
-	TRBV4-2	-	TRBJ2-1	CASSQEGRLDNEQFF	TGTGCCAGCAGCCAAGAAGGCAGGCTAGACAATGAGCAGTTCTTC
TRBD2	TRBV24-1	-	TRBJ2-1	CATSDPGLAANNEQFF	TGTGCCACCAGTGACCCGGGACTAGCGGCTAACAATGAGCAGTTCTTC
-	TRBV12-3/TRBV12-4	many	TRBJ2-2	CAGLVGATGELFF	TGTGCCGGCCTAGTGGGGGCAACCGGGGAGCTGTTTTTT
-	TRBV15	many	TRBJ2-1	CATQDGAVRAYEQFF	TGTGCCACCCAAGATGGGGCCGTCCGGGCTTATGAGCAGTTCTTC
-	TRBV7-9	-	TRBJ1-6	CASRGASNSPLHF	TGTGCCAGCAGGGGGGCGTCGAATTCACCCCTCCACTTT
TRBD1	TRBV5-1	-	TRBJ2-1	CASSSGTGRSDEQFF	TGCGCCAGCAGCTCGGGGACAGGGAGGAGCGATGAGCAGTTCTTC